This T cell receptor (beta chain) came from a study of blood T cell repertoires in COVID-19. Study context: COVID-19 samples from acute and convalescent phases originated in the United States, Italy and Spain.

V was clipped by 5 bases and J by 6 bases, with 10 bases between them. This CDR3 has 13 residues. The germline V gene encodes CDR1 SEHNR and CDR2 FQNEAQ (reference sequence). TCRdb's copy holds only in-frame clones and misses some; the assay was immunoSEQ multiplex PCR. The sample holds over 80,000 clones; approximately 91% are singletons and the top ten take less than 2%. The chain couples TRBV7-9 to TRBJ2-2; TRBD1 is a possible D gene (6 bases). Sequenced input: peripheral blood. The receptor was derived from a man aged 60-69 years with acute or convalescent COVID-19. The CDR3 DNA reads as TGTGCCAGCAGCCCAGGGGTTGCCGGGGAGCTGTTTTTT. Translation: CASSPGVAGELFF.